This T cell receptor beta chain was found in a study of CD8 T cells in Susac syndrome. This clonotype appeared a few times. A quantity of about 0.5 to 1 ug RNA underwent reverse transcription using random hexamers. TCRdb re-analysed the immunoSEQ multiplex PCR reads in MiXCR, keeping a single row per CDR3 protein. This sample has approximately 180,000 distinct CDR3 sequences; roughly 94% occur once, and the top ten carry more than 0.08%. The V gene lost 8 bases and the J gene lost 8 bases, with 13 bases spanning the gap. Germline-derived CDR1 and CDR2 are MNHNS and SASEGT. The CDR3 has 12 amino acids.

Input material: CD4+ T cells from PBMCs. The chain carries TRBV6-1 and TRBJ2-1, with D possibly being TRBD1 (6 bases). This TCR was recovered from a human donor with Susac syndrome. This CDR3 is CASSLQGYEQFF. The DNA for the CDR3 is TGTGCCAGCTCCCTTCAGGGGTATGAGCAGTTCTTC.